The clone carrying this T cell receptor (beta chain) was detected ten times or more. Time point here: newly diagnosed GD, antithyroid drugs for less than 3 months. RNA from PBMCs was the source of the TCR library. For TCR beta, libraries came from iRepertoire HTBI primers and Arm-PCR of CDR3 regions. As originally analysed: Across all samples, about 60 TRBV segments and about 13 TRBJ segments were identified. TCRdb fed the multiplex PCR reads into MiXCR, producing one record per CDR3 protein. TCRdb, not the authors, supplied the V and J calls. The table has 350,000 to 450,000 distinct CDR3 sequences, 12% seen once; the top ten hold under 20%. This sample is part of a study of regulatory T cells in long-lasting Graves disease. The germline V gene encodes CDR1 MDHEN and CDR2 SYDVKM. Trimming took 5 bases from V and 6 from J; bases not matched to a gene: 24. The CDR3 has 20 residues. The sample also formed part of further work on T cells in Graves' hyperthyroidism and ophthalmopathy. Per that paper: Among the patients, aged 18 to 65, hyperthyroidism was newly diagnosed and had lasted under 2 months. Stable hyperthyroidism was told apart from ophthalmopathy by a model built on 13 V-J features.

The clonotype was recovered from a woman aged 18-35 years with Graves disease. The sequencing here drew on peripheral blood mononuclear cells (PBMCs), taken at new diagnosis, from a patient treated with antithyroid drugs. The chain has TRBV28 and TRBJ2-7, with TRBD2 identical over 11 bases. This CDR3 is CASSQSPLLAGAYFFLEQYF. The DNA of the CDR3 is TGTGCCAGCAGTCAATCCCCTCTACTAGCGGGGGCATACTTTTTTCTCGAGCAGTACTTC.